The rows below give T cell receptor beta chains drawn from one sample of a study of low-dose radiotherapy and immunotherapy resistance in tumors. Using its own MiXCR run on the reads, TCRdb lists one record per CDR3 protein. This sample yields about 58,000 distinct CDR3 sequences, of which about 23% are seen a single time; 6.5% to 7% belongs to the top ten. Sequences were derived from PBMCs, sampled after low-dose radiotherapy plus immunotherapy. The source of these receptors is a male donor with prostate cancer. The CDR3 runs from the conserved cysteine through the conserved F or W. Fields, in order: D gene, clone size, V gene, J gene, CDR3 protein, CDR3 DNA. A D gene is named only where the DNA matches it firmly. Clone size is shown for a subset of rows, as once, few, many or a class of expanded clone.

D: NA; size: NA; V: TRBV12-3/TRBV12-4; J: TRBJ2-3; CDR3: CASRPTPPGPDTQYF; DNA: TGTGCCAGCAGGCCGACTCCGCCCGGACCAGATACGCAGTATTTT
D: NA; size: many; V: TRBV20-1; J: TRBJ1-1; CDR3: CSATPTGEAFF; DNA: TGCAGTGCTACACCAACGGGGGAAGCTTTCTTT
D: NA; size: NA; V: TRBV3-1; J: TRBJ2-7; CDR3: CASSAHYEQYF; DNA: TGTGCCAGCAGCGCTCACTACGAGCAGTACTTC
D: NA; size: many; V: TRBV5-1; J: TRBJ2-5; CDR3: CASSLGSGAGGETQYF; DNA: TGCGCCAGCAGCTTGGGTTCGGGGGCTGGTGGAGAGACCCAGTACTTC
D: NA; size: many; V: TRBV7-2; J: TRBJ2-2; CDR3: CASSLVGLANTGELFF; DNA: TGTGCCAGCAGCTTAGTCGGCCTAGCGAACACCGGGGAGCTGTTTTTT
D: NA; size: many; V: TRBV30; J: TRBJ1-5; CDR3: CAWSDPGFSNQPQHF; DNA: TGTGCCTGGAGTGACCCAGGGTTCAGCAATCAGCCCCAGCATTTT
D: TRBD1; size: many; V: TRBV10-3; J: TRBJ1-2; CDR3: CATSALTGASSYGYTF; DNA: TGTGCCACCTCCGCCCTTACAGGGGCGTCAAGCTATGGCTACACCTTC
D: NA; size: many; V: TRBV7-8; J: TRBJ2-1; CDR3: CASSLRLAGNEQFF; DNA: TGTGCCAGCAGCTTACGTCTAGCTGGTAATGAGCAGTTCTTC
D: NA; size: many; V: TRBV6-2/TRBV6-3; J: TRBJ1-5; CDR3: CASSYSLPPEASNQPQHF; DNA: TGTGCCAGCAGTTACTCGCTCCCCCCGGAGGCGAGCAATCAGCCCCAGCATTTT
D: TRBD2; size: many; V: TRBV2; J: TRBJ2-1; CDR3: CASSERGQRGNNEQFF; DNA: TGTGCCAGCAGTGAACGGGGCCAGCGGGGTAACAATGAGCAGTTCTTC
D: NA; size: many; V: TRBV3-1; J: TRBJ2-7; CDR3: CASSQNTGNSYEQYF; DNA: TGTGCCAGCAGCCAGAATACAGGGAACTCCTACGAGCAGTACTTC
D: NA; size: many; V: TRBV6-4; J: TRBJ2-3; CDR3: CASSATGIETDTQYF; DNA: TGTGCCAGCAGTGCCACTGGTATTGAGACAGATACGCAGTATTTT
D: NA; size: many; V: TRBV18; J: TRBJ2-7; CDR3: CASSIVSTYEQYF; DNA: TGTGCCAGCTCAATAGTCAGTACCTACGAGCAGTACTTC
D: TRBD1; size: many; V: TRBV6-2/TRBV6-3; J: TRBJ1-1; CDR3: CASSYSLQGTTEAFF; DNA: TGTGCCAGCAGTTACTCGTTACAGGGGACCACTGAAGCTTTCTTT
D: TRBD2; size: few; V: TRBV5-1; J: TRBJ2-1; CDR3: CASSLATGLPYNEQFF; DNA: TGCGCCAGCAGCTTGGCCACGGGACTACCCTACAATGAGCAGTTCTTC
D: NA; size: many; V: TRBV29-1; J: TRBJ1-2; CDR3: CSVSGGNYGYTF; DNA: TGCAGCGTGTCCGGGGGGAACTATGGCTACACCTTC
D: NA; size: many; V: TRBV5-1; J: TRBJ2-5; CDR3: CASSFQETQYF; DNA: TGCGCCAGCAGCTTTCAAGAGACCCAGTACTTC
D: NA; size: many; V: TRBV6-2/TRBV6-3; J: TRBJ2-7; CDR3: CAISEYTFRGHYEQYF; DNA: TGTGCCATCAGTGAGTACACGTTCAGGGGTCACTACGAGCAGTACTTC
D: NA; size: NA; V: TRBV13; J: TRBJ2-5; CDR3: CASKNEETQYF; DNA: TGTGCCAGCAAAAACGAAGAGACCCAGTACTTC
D: NA; size: many; V: TRBV5-1; J: TRBJ2-2; CDR3: CASSLVPGANTGELFF; DNA: TGCGCCAGCAGCTTGGTCCCAGGGGCGAACACCGGGGAGCTGTTTTTT
D: TRBD2; size: NA; V: TRBV5-1; J: TRBJ2-3; CDR3: CASSLETSGRPSTDTQYF; DNA: TGCGCCAGCAGCTTGGAGACTAGCGGGAGGCCTAGCACAGATACGCAGTATTTT
D: NA; size: many; V: TRBV4-3; J: TRBJ2-2; CDR3: CASSQGVAGFPGELFF; DNA: TGCGCCAGCAGCCAAGGGGTAGCCGGGTTTCCCGGGGAGCTGTTTTTT
D: TRBD2; size: NA; V: TRBV4-1; J: TRBJ2-7; CDR3: CASSQPPGLAGDYEQYF; DNA: TGCGCCAGCAGCCAACCGCCGGGACTAGCGGGAGATTACGAGCAGTACTTC
D: NA; size: many; V: TRBV10-1; J: TRBJ2-3; CDR3: CASSDTGLPGDTQYF; DNA: TGCGCCAGCAGTGACACGGGCCTCCCGGGAGATACGCAGTATTTT
D: NA; size: many; V: TRBV2; J: TRBJ1-5; CDR3: CASSSTASGQQPQHF; DNA: TGTGCCAGCAGCTCGACAGCCTCGGGGCAACAGCCCCAGCATTTT
D: TRBD1; size: many; V: TRBV2; J: TRBJ1-1; CDR3: CASNTRGKNTEAFF; DNA: TGTGCCAGCAACACCAGGGGGAAGAACACTGAAGCTTTCTTT
D: NA; size: NA; V: TRBV28; J: TRBJ1-1; CDR3: CASTLGTEAFF; DNA: TGTGCCAGCACGTTGGGGACTGAAGCTTTCTTT
D: TRBD1; size: NA; V: TRBV5-1; J: TRBJ2-7; CDR3: CASSLGTGGNYEQYF; DNA: TGCGCCAGCAGCTTGGGGACAGGGGGAAACTACGAGCAGTACTTC
D: NA; size: many; V: TRBV23-1; J: TRBJ2-4; CDR3: CASINGTSNIQYF; DNA: TGCGCCAGCATTAACGGGACTTCTAACATTCAGTACTTC
D: NA; size: many; V: TRBV5-1; J: TRBJ2-2; CDR3: CASSAAGTGELFF; DNA: TGCGCCAGCAGCGCCGCCGGCACCGGGGAGCTGTTTTTT
D: NA; size: many; V: TRBV7-9; J: TRBJ1-2; CDR3: CASSLEAVGVRGYTF; DNA: TGTGCCAGCAGCTTAGAGGCTGTGGGTGTGCGCGGCTACACCTTC
D: NA; size: many; V: TRBV3-1; J: TRBJ2-1; CDR3: CASSLSGPTYNEQFF; DNA: TGTGCCAGCAGCCTAAGCGGGCCCACCTACAATGAGCAGTTCTTC
D: TRBD2; size: many; V: TRBV14; J: TRBJ2-1; CDR3: CASSPGLAGGNSYNEQFF; DNA: TGTGCCAGCAGTCCCGGACTAGCGGGGGGGAATTCCTACAATGAGCAGTTCTTC
D: NA; size: many; V: TRBV2; J: TRBJ2-1; CDR3: CASNDVGELKQFF; DNA: TGTGCCAGCAATGATGTGGGGGAACTAAAGCAGTTCTTC
D: TRBD1; size: many; V: TRBV7-9; J: TRBJ1-2; CDR3: CASSAGTGDYGYTF; DNA: TGTGCCAGCAGCGCGGGGACAGGAGATTATGGCTACACCTTC
D: NA; size: NA; V: TRBV12-3/TRBV12-4; J: TRBJ1-4; CDR3: CASSRDRNSNEKLFF; DNA: TGTGCCAGCAGTCGAGACAGGAATTCTAATGAAAAACTGTTTTTT
D: NA; size: many; V: TRBV9; J: TRBJ2-3; CDR3: CASSALPADTQYF; DNA: TGTGCCAGCAGCGCGCTCCCCGCAGATACGCAGTATTTT
D: NA; size: many; V: TRBV20-1; J: TRBJ1-1; CDR3: CSAREWRGVATYEAFF; DNA: TGCAGTGCTAGAGAATGGCGCGGGGTCGCCACTTATGAAGCTTTCTTT
D: NA; size: NA; V: TRBV5-4; J: TRBJ2-1; CDR3: CASSAQGGTSYNEQFF; DNA: TGTGCCAGCAGTGCTCAGGGGGGGACCTCCTACAATGAGCAGTTCTTC
D: NA; size: many; V: TRBV18; J: TRBJ1-1; CDR3: CASSPAVRGADTEAFF; DNA: TGTGCCAGCTCACCAGCAGTTCGGGGGGCTGACACTGAAGCTTTCTTT
D: NA; size: few; V: TRBV7-9; J: TRBJ2-2; CDR3: CASSLPQLAISTGELFFF; DNA: NA
D: TRBD2; size: many; V: TRBV18; J: TRBJ2-7; CDR3: CASSPPTSVYEQYF; DNA: TGTGCCAGCTCACCACCTACTAGCGTTTACGAGCAGTACTTC
D: NA; size: many; V: TRBV27; J: TRBJ2-5; CDR3: CASSLGVSQTETQYF; DNA: TGTGCCAGCAGTTTAGGGGTCAGCCAAACGGAGACCCAGTACTTC
D: NA; size: many; V: TRBV11-1; J: TRBJ2-1; CDR3: CASSLVVNEQFF; DNA: TGTGCCAGCAGCTTAGTAGTCAATGAGCAGTTCTTC
D: TRBD2; size: many; V: TRBV4-2; J: TRBJ2-7; CDR3: CASSPGLAGEKAYEQYF; DNA: TGTGCCAGCAGCCCCGGACTAGCGGGAGAAAAAGCCTACGAGCAGTACTTC
D: NA; size: few; V: TRBV11-2; J: TRBJ1-5; CDR3: CASSLSGNQPQHF; DNA: TGTGCCAGCAGCTTAAGCGGAAACCAGCCCCAGCATTTT